This T cell receptor beta chain was captured in a study of T cells in women clearing cervical HPV infection. As to this clone: The read ends 3 residues shy of where the CDR3 ends; the end is completed using the germline J gene.

This CDR3 comprises 14 residues. V shed 6 bases and J shed 0 bases, with 12 bases lying between them. Germline V gene lookup returns CDR1 DFQATT and CDR2 SNEGSKA (reference sequence). Repertoires were generated with immunoSEQ multiplex PCR, while TCRdb's copy carries only in-frame clones and drops some. Found here are over 35,000 clones; the top ten clones hold 35%. The source is a woman between 18 and 69 years old with a cervical HPV16 infection that either progressed to CIN3+ or cleared (not recorded which). J is TRBJ1-3 and V is TRBV20-1; the D gene is possibly TRBD1 (5 bases). Sequences were obtained from blood buffy coat. CDR3 bases read: TGCAGTGCCGGATGGGGCGCCTCTGGAAACACC. Translating gives CSAGWGASGNT. The full CDR3 is CSAGWGASGNTIYF.